A selection of T cell receptor beta chains follows, all from one sample in a study of Graves' ophthalmopathy and Graves' hyperthyroidism. Each CDR3 protein is one row after TCRdb ran MiXCR on the multiplex PCR reads. Here the sample spans 900,000 to 1,200,000 distinct CDR3 sequences, 35% to 40% being singletons. Source material: peripheral blood or thyroid tissue (not recorded which). The receptors here all came from an adult man with Graves' hyperthyroidism. Both conserved end residues are part of each CDR3. A D gene is named only where the DNA matches it firmly. Part of the rows lack a size; the others show once, few, many or a class for expanded clones.

CDR3 DNA: TGTGCCAGCAGCCCCCAGGGCCAGGGGGAACTCTCCTACGAGCAGTACTTC; CDR3 protein: CASSPQGQGELSYEQYF; clone size: NA; V gene: TRBV2; J gene: TRBJ2-7; D gene: TRBD1
CDR3 DNA: TGTGCTAGCAGCTTGAACAGGGAAGACGGGGAGCTGTTTTTT; CDR3 protein: CASSLNREDGELFF; clone size: few; V gene: TRBV7-7; J gene: TRBJ2-2; D gene: NA
CDR3 DNA: TGTGCCAGCAGCTCAACAAGGAACACTGAAGCTTTCTTT; CDR3 protein: CASSSTRNTEAFF; clone size: many; V gene: TRBV7-8; J gene: TRBJ1-1; D gene: NA
CDR3 DNA: TGCAGTGCAACGAGCGGGGGACAAGAGACCCAGTACTTC; CDR3 protein: CSATSGGQETQYF; clone size: many; V gene: TRBV20-1; J gene: TRBJ2-5; D gene: TRBD2
CDR3 DNA: TGCAGCGTTGCGGTGCAGGCTATCTCCTACGAGCAGTACTTC; CDR3 protein: CSVAVQAISYEQYF; clone size: many; V gene: TRBV29-1; J gene: TRBJ2-7; D gene: NA
CDR3 DNA: TGCGCCAGCAGTGTCAGGAACACTGAAGCTTTCTTT; CDR3 protein: CASSVRNTEAFF; clone size: many; V gene: TRBV2; J gene: TRBJ1-1; D gene: NA
CDR3 DNA: TGTGCCAGCAGCCCTAGTCCCGCTATAAATGAAAAACTGTTTTTT; CDR3 protein: CASSPSPAINEKLFF; clone size: many; V gene: TRBV7-8; J gene: TRBJ1-4; D gene: NA
CDR3 DNA: TGTGCCAGCAGCCGCAGACAGGGGAGAGACACCGGGGAGCCGTTTTTT; CDR3 protein: CASSRRQGRDTGEPFF; clone size: NA; V gene: TRBV5-6; J gene: TRBJ2-2; D gene: TRBD1
CDR3 DNA: TGTGCCAGGATGAGCGGGGGCACCTACGAGCAGTACTTC; CDR3 protein: CARMSGGTYEQYF; clone size: NA; V gene: TRBV2; J gene: TRBJ2-7; D gene: TRBD2
CDR3 DNA: TGCGCCAGCAGGCTTGACAGTCTTTTAAACTATGGCTACACCTTC; CDR3 protein: CASRLDSLLNYGYTF; clone size: few; V gene: TRBV10-2; J gene: TRBJ1-2; D gene: NA
CDR3 DNA: TGCGCCGAGGGAGGGATGGGGACCCAGTACTTC; CDR3 protein: CAEGGMGTQYF; clone size: many; V gene: TRBV29-1; J gene: TRBJ2-5; D gene: TRBD2
CDR3 DNA: TGCAGTGCTCCCGGGACTTACTCCTCTGAAGCTTTCTTT; CDR3 protein: CSAPGTYSSEAFF; clone size: NA; V gene: TRBV20-1; J gene: TRBJ1-1; D gene: NA
CDR3 DNA: TGTGCCAGCAGAATTAGCGGGAGTCGTACCGGGGAGCTGTTTTTT; CDR3 protein: CASRISGSRTGELFF; clone size: NA; V gene: TRBV27; J gene: TRBJ2-2; D gene: TRBD2
CDR3 DNA: TGTGCCAGCAGTGGCCCGGGACAGGGTCTCTACGAGCAGTACTTC; CDR3 protein: CASSGPGQGLYEQYF; clone size: NA; V gene: TRBV10-3; J gene: TRBJ2-7; D gene: TRBD1
CDR3 DNA: TGCAGCGTTGAGACTAGGGGGGCCCGGGATGTTTTCTTT; CDR3 protein: CSVETRGARDVFF; clone size: NA; V gene: TRBV29-1; J gene: TRBJ1-1; D gene: NA
CDR3 DNA: TGCAGTGCTAGTGTACCGGGACAGGGTACCCAGTACTTC; CDR3 protein: CSASVPGQGTQYF; clone size: many; V gene: TRBV20-1; J gene: TRBJ2-5; D gene: TRBD1
CDR3 DNA: TGTGCCAGCAGTGAACGGGGGCTAGGCACCGGGGAGCTGTTTTTT; CDR3 protein: CASSERGLGTGELFF; clone size: NA; V gene: TRBV6-1; J gene: TRBJ2-2; D gene: NA
CDR3 DNA: TGTGCCAGCTGGCAAAATGAAAAACTGTTTTTT; CDR3 protein: CASWQNEKLFF; clone size: many; V gene: TRBV2; J gene: TRBJ1-4; D gene: NA
CDR3 DNA: TGCGCCAGCAGCTTGGAGCCTTATCGCGGGGGCGAGCAGTACTTC; CDR3 protein: CASSLEPYRGGEQYF; clone size: many; V gene: TRBV5-1; J gene: TRBJ2-7; D gene: TRBD2
CDR3 DNA: TGTGCCAGCAGCTTACGCTTATCTGGCGAGCAGTACTTC; CDR3 protein: CASSLRLSGEQYF; clone size: many; V gene: TRBV7-8; J gene: TRBJ2-7; D gene: NA
CDR3 DNA: TGTGCCAGCTCACCGTCCACGGCAGGTTCCGAGCAGTACTTC; CDR3 protein: CASSPSTAGSEQYF; clone size: NA; V gene: TRBV18; J gene: TRBJ2-7; D gene: NA
CDR3 DNA: TGTGCCAGCAGTTTGTTAGAGGGTCAGCCCCAGCATTTT; CDR3 protein: CASSLLEGQPQHF; clone size: NA; V gene: TRBV27; J gene: TRBJ1-5; D gene: NA
CDR3 DNA: TGTGCCAGCATGGTGCGGGGACAGAATTCACCCCTCCACTTT; CDR3 protein: CASMVRGQNSPLHF; clone size: once; V gene: TRBV2; J gene: TRBJ1-6; D gene: TRBD1
CDR3 DNA: TGCGCCAGCAGTTTTAGCCTCGGACGTTCGACACCCCTCCACTTT; CDR3 protein: CASSFSLGRSTPLHF; clone size: many; V gene: TRBV5-1; J gene: TRBJ1-6; D gene: NA
CDR3 DNA: TGTGCCATCAAGAAAACACAGGGGGCGTTCGCTGAAGCTTTCTTT; CDR3 protein: CAIKKTQGAFAEAFF; clone size: NA; V gene: TRBV10-3; J gene: TRBJ1-1; D gene: TRBD1
CDR3 DNA: TGCGCCAGCAGCTTCCAGGGAGCGTTTCATGAAAAACTGTTTTTT; CDR3 protein: CASSFQGAFHEKLFF; clone size: NA; V gene: TRBV5-1; J gene: TRBJ1-4; D gene: NA
CDR3 DNA: TGTGCCGGCAGCGAAACAGGGGGAGGGTCGAATAATTCACCCCTCCACTTT; CDR3 protein: CAGSETGGGSNNSPLHF; clone size: few; V gene: TRBV7-2; J gene: TRBJ1-6; D gene: TRBD1
CDR3 DNA: TGTGCCACCGCAGGGGGCCGTGGCCTTGAAGCTTTCTTT; CDR3 protein: CATAGGRGLEAFF; clone size: many; V gene: TRBV7-9; J gene: TRBJ1-1; D gene: TRBD1
CDR3 DNA: TGTGCCAGCAGCTTAGCGCCCAGGGAAAAACTGTTTTTT; CDR3 protein: CASSLAPREKLFF; clone size: many; V gene: TRBV7-9; J gene: TRBJ1-4; D gene: NA
CDR3 DNA: TGTGCCAGCAGTTTTAAGGCGCCCGGAGAGACCCAGTACTTC; CDR3 protein: CASSFKAPGETQYF; clone size: few; V gene: TRBV28; J gene: TRBJ2-5; D gene: NA
CDR3 DNA: TGTGCCAGCAGTTACTCGAGAAGCTCTGGAAACACCATATATTTT; CDR3 protein: CASSYSRSSGNTIYF; clone size: NA; V gene: TRBV10-2; J gene: TRBJ1-3; D gene: NA
CDR3 DNA: TGTGCCAGTAAACAAGGGACAGGGGGAACCTACGAGCAGTACTTC; CDR3 protein: CASKQGTGGTYEQYF; clone size: many; V gene: TRBV19; J gene: TRBJ2-7; D gene: TRBD1
CDR3 DNA: TGCGCCAGCGGCACCGAGCAGTACTTC; CDR3 protein: CASGTEQYF; clone size: NA; V gene: TRBV25-1; J gene: TRBJ2-7; D gene: NA
CDR3 DNA: TGTGCCAGCAGGGGACCTGGTGACGAGCAGTACTTC; CDR3 protein: CASRGPGDEQYF; clone size: NA; V gene: TRBV6-2/TRBV6-3; J gene: TRBJ2-7; D gene: NA
CDR3 DNA: TGTGCCAGTAGTCTGGTGGGGGGGGGTCATCAGCCCCAGCATTTT; CDR3 protein: CASSLVGGGHQPQHF; clone size: many; V gene: TRBV19; J gene: TRBJ1-5; D gene: NA
CDR3 DNA: TGCGCCAGCAGCTTGACGGGGACAGGGGATCCCGAGCAGTACTTC; CDR3 protein: CASSLTGTGDPEQYF; clone size: once; V gene: TRBV5-1; J gene: TRBJ2-7; D gene: TRBD1